Below, 21 T cell receptor beta chains from the same sample are listed, as sequenced in a study of human thymus T cells. Profiled with immunoSEQ multiplex PCR; TCRdb holds only in-frame clones, not every one. The table lists fewer than 55,000 clones, about 93% of them singletons. Material: blood. These receptor sequences come from a boy in the first two years of life with a congenital heart defect but otherwise immunologically healthy.

V and J are TRBV27 and TRBJ2-7; D unresolved. The ends were cut back, 5 bases at V and 5 bases at J, with 13 bases in the middle. The CDR3 contains 13 residues. Germline values: CDR1 MNHEY, CDR2 SMNVEV (reference sequence). This CDR3 reads CASSPPGINEQYF. CDR3 DNA sequence: TGTGCCAGCAGTCCCCCTGGGATCAACGAGCAGTACTTC.

The V and J genes are TRBV5-1 and TRBJ2-1; the D is unclear. The length of the CDR3 is 15 residues. Per germline, CDR1 SGHRS and CDR2 YFSETQ. The V and J ends lost 1 base and 8 bases respectively, with 16 bases between them. The CDR3, as DNA: TGCGCCAGCAGCTTGTGGGGTTCTGGATATCATGAGCAGTTCTTC. Translation gives CASSLWGSGYHEQFF. Variable domain in full (rest from reference TRBV5-1 and TRBJ2-1): KAGVTQTPRYLIKTRGQQVTLSCSPISGHRSVSWYQQTPGQGLQFLFEYFSETQRNKGNFPGRFSGRQFSNSRSEMNVSTLELGDSALYLCASSLWGSGYHEQFFGPGTRLTVL.

This chain uses TRBV30 with TRBJ2-5, with 13 bases lining up with TRBD2. Losses at the gene ends were 3 bases for V and 5 bases for J; bases not matched to a gene: 6. The CDR3 runs to 15 residues. The germline CDR1 and CDR2 sequences are GTSNPN and SVGIG (reference sequence). CDR3 in amino acids: CAWRLAGGKWETQYF. Written as DNA, the CDR3 is TGTGCCTGGAGACTAGCGGGGGGGAAGTGGGAGACCCAGTACTTC.

This clone was picked up one time. The gene calls are TRBV5-1 and TRBJ2-3, with 9 bases identical to TRBD1. The germline V gene has CDR1 SGHRS and CDR2 YFSETQ. V trimming: 3 bases; J trimming: 1 base; junction bases outside the gene matches: 0. CDR3 length: 14 residues. CDR3 region: CASSWTGGTDTQYF. CDR3 DNA sequence: TGCGCCAGCAGCTGGACAGGGGGCACAGATACGCAGTATTTT.

The CDR3: CASSRQGELVKLFF. CDR3 nucleotide sequence: TGTGCCAGTAGTCGACAGGGGGAATTGGTAAAACTGTTTTTT. The chain combines TRBV19 with TRBJ1-4; 9 bases agree with TRBD1. J was trimmed by 10 bases and V by 5 bases; bases with no gene match: 8. There are 14 residues in the CDR3. Germline lookup yields CDR1 LNHDA and CDR2 SQIVND (reference sequence).

The chain joins TRBV11-2 to TRBJ1-6, with D possibly matching TRBD1 (5 bases). Looked up from germline, CDR1 is SGHAT and CDR2 is FQNNGV. The ends were cut back, 2 bases at V and 11 bases at J, with 7 bases in the middle. The CDR3 covers 12 residues. CDR3 sequence (DNA): TGTGCCAGCAGCTTAATGGGGGCACCCCTCCACTTT. Protein product: CASSLMGAPLHF.

The chain joins TRBV6-5 to TRBJ2-7; TRBD1 is a possible D gene (6 bases). The CDR3 loop spans 14 amino acids. Germline values: CDR1 MNHEY, CDR2 SVGAGI. Trimming pared 7 bases from V and 2 bases from J, leaving 15 bases between. This CDR3 reads CASTSRRGPYEQYF. The CDR3 DNA is TGTGCCAGCACCTCCCGCAGGGGTCCCTACGAGCAGTACTTC.

The rearrangement joins TRBV6-5 to TRBJ1-1; TRBD1 might be the D (5 bases). Germline V gene sequence: CDR1 MNHEY, CDR2 SVGAGI. Between the trimmed V and J ends, which lost 6 bases and 1 base, there was a span of 9 bases. The CDR3 sequence is 13 residues long. CDR3 sequence (DNA): TGTGCCAGCAGCGGGGGGGGGAACACTGAAGCTTTCTTT. The encoded protein is CASSGGGNTEAFF.

This chain connects TRBV5-4 to TRBJ2-7, with 9 bases that match TRBD1. The J segment lost 0 bases and the V segment lost 4 bases, leaving 5 bases of the junction unmatched. The CDR3 is 15 residues long. Germline-derived CDR1 and CDR2 are SGHNT and YYREEE (reference sequence). The DNA of the CDR3 is TGTGCCAGCAGCCCCGGGACAGGGAGCTCCTACGAGCAGTACTTC. Protein: CASSPGTGSSYEQYF.

This chain links TRBV2 with TRBJ2-1, with 10 bases lining up with TRBD1. The CDR3 totals 11 residues. The V segment lost 4 bases and the J segment 16 bases; nucleotides outside the gene matches: 4. Germline CDR1 is SNHLY and CDR2 is FYNNEI. Here the CDR3 reads CASSAGQGPFF. As DNA, the CDR3 is TGTGCCAGCAGTGCGGGACAGGGGCCCTTCTTC.

The gene calls are TRBV30 and TRBJ2-4, with 8 bases aligning to TRBD2. The CDR3 runs 13 residues. V lost 3 bases, J lost 6 bases, and 4 bases stayed unmatched. CDR1 and CDR2 from the germline V gene are GTSNPN and SVGIG (reference sequence). CDR3 sequence: CAWSPGLANIQYF. The CDR3, as DNA: TGTGCCTGGAGCCCCGGACTAGCAAACATTCAGTACTTC.

The chain joins TRBV5-1 to TRBJ2-2, with D tentatively TRBD2 (6 bases). Germline V gene sequence: CDR1 SGHRS, CDR2 YFSETQ. V was cut by 6 bases and J by 4 bases, with 13 bases left in between. This CDR3 has 14 amino acids. Here the CDR3 DNA reads TGCGCCAGCAACGGGCCAGCGGGCACCGGGGAGCTGTTTTTT. This encodes CASNGPAGTGELFF.

This chain uses TRBV4-1 with TRBJ1-4; D is perhaps TRBD1 (5 bases). The V end was cut by 2 bases, the J end by 5 bases, with 6 bases between. Germline V CDR1 and CDR2: MGHRA, YSYEKL. The CDR3 extends over 13 amino acids. The CDR3 protein is CASSQQGNEKLFF. The CDR3 DNA sequence: TGCGCCAGCAGCCAACAGGGAAATGAAAAACTGTTTTTT.

The V call is TRBV27, the J call TRBJ2-7, with unresolved D. V lost 4 bases and J lost 6, with 10 bases in between. The CDR3 contains 12 residues. Germline assignment: CDR1 MNHEY and CDR2 SMNVEV (reference sequence). CDR3 in amino acids: CASSSPVSEQYF. The CDR3 coding sequence is TGTGCCAGCAGTTCCCCGGTCAGCGAGCAGTACTTC.

V gene TRBV18 combines with J gene TRBJ1-2; 9 nucleotides agree with TRBD1. V lost 3 bases and J lost 5; bases outside the gene matches: 7. The CDR3 totals 15 residues. Germline loops: CDR1 KGHSH, CDR2 LQKENI. The CDR3: CASSPRSQGAYGYTF. The CDR3 DNA follows: TGTGCCAGCTCACCCCGGTCACAGGGGGCATATGGCTACACCTTC.

This clone was counted once. The rearrangement uses TRBV6-5 and TRBJ2-2; the D gene could be TRBD1 or TRBD2 (5 bases each). The CDR3 has 15 residues. V was clipped by 1 base and J by 4 bases, with 10 bases between them. CDR1 is MNHEY, CDR2 SVGAGI, per germline. The CDR3 nucleotides are TGTGCCAGCAGTTACTGGGGGAAGAGCACCGGGGAGCTGTTTTTT. Protein product: CASSYWGKSTGELFF.

The chain recombines TRBV10-1 with TRBJ2-2; D gene unclear. V shed 6 bases and J shed 0 bases, with 8 bases lying between them. This CDR3 comprises 14 residues. Germline assignment: CDR1 WNHNN and CDR2 SYGVQD (reference sequence). The CDR3 nucleotides are TGCGCCAGCAGGCCCTTCGCGAACACCGGGGAGCTGTTTTTT. Encoded protein: CASRPFANTGELFF.

This rearrangement joins TRBV4-2 to TRBJ2-2, with 11 bases fitting TRBD2. The germline V gene has CDR1 LGHNA and CDR2 YNFKEQ. Trimming took 2 bases from V and 5 from J; bases not matched to a gene: 1. CDR3 size: 15 residues. CDR3 DNA: TGTGCCAGCAGCCAACTAGCGGGGGGAACCGGGGAGCTGTTTTTT. Amino acids: CASSQLAGGTGELFF.

The chain joins TRBV5-1 to TRBJ1-1; the match to TRBD1 covers 11 bases. There are 16 residues in the CDR3. The ends lost 4 bases at V and 6 bases at J; junction bases unmatched: 11. Germline CDR1 reads SGHRS; CDR2 reads YFSETQ. CDR3 coding DNA: TGCGCCAGCAGCCCAACCGGGACAGGGGGGAGAGCTGAAGCTTTCTTT. Its translation: CASSPTGTGGRAEAFF.

This sequence joins TRBV7-9 and TRBJ1-6, with 7 bases aligning to TRBD1. Germline CDR1 reads SEHNR; CDR2 reads FQNEAQ (reference sequence). The CDR3 has 14 amino acids. V shed 3 bases, J shed 9 bases, and the junction held 5 bases outside the gene matches. CDR3 in DNA: TGTGCCAGCAGCTTCCGGGACAGACGTTCACCCCTCCACTTT. It codes for CASSFRDRRSPLHF. Drawing the rest from reference TRBV7-9 and TRBJ1-6, the complete variable domain is DTGVSQNPRHKITKRGQNVTFRCDPISEHNRLYWYRQTLGQGPEFLTYFQNEAQLEKSRLLSDRFSAERPKGSFSTLEIQRTEQGDSAMYLCASSFRDRRSPLHFGNGTRLTVT.

J is TRBJ1-2 and V is TRBV5-1, with TRBD1 as a possible D gene (5 bases). Trimming pared 4 bases from V and 5 bases from J, leaving 9 bases between. Germline loops: CDR1 SGHRS, CDR2 YFSETQ. The CDR3 runs to 12 residues. CDR3 amino acids: CASSVAGYGYTF. CDR3 nucleotides: TGCGCCAGCAGCGTAGCAGGGTATGGCTACACCTTC. The full variable domain, completed using reference TRBV5-1 and TRBJ1-2, is KAGVTQTPRYLIKTRGQQVTLSCSPISGHRSVSWYQQTPGQGLQFLFEYFSETQRNKGNFPGRFSGRQFSNSRSEMNVSTLELGDSALYLCASSVAGYGYTFGSGTRLTVV.